This T cell receptor beta chain emerged from a study of cytomegalovirus exposure and HLA in healthy donors. Study results and caveats: On later analysis, the bulk of CMV-associated TCR beta chains appeared to be HLA-restricted.

CDR1 and CDR2 (germline): LNHDA, SQIVND (reference sequence). V dropped 5 bases and J dropped 2 bases, with 5 bases sitting between them. The CDR3 runs to 12 residues. Notes on this clone: Its antigen remains unidentified.

The PCR contained 60 Vbeta and 13 Jbeta primers. Clones were sequenced by immunoSEQ multiplex PCR, and TCRdb holds only the in-frame ones, with some missing. The table lists around 160,000 clones, about 75% of them singletons, with 4.7% in the top ten. The specimen sequenced was PBMCs. The rearrangement joins TRBV19 to TRBJ2-3; D is ambiguous. The TCR sequence derives from a man between 18 and 35 years old in good health and CMV-seropositive. This CDR3 is CASSPNTDTQYF. The CDR3 coding sequence is TGTGCCAGTAGTCCAAACACAGATACGCAGTATTTT.